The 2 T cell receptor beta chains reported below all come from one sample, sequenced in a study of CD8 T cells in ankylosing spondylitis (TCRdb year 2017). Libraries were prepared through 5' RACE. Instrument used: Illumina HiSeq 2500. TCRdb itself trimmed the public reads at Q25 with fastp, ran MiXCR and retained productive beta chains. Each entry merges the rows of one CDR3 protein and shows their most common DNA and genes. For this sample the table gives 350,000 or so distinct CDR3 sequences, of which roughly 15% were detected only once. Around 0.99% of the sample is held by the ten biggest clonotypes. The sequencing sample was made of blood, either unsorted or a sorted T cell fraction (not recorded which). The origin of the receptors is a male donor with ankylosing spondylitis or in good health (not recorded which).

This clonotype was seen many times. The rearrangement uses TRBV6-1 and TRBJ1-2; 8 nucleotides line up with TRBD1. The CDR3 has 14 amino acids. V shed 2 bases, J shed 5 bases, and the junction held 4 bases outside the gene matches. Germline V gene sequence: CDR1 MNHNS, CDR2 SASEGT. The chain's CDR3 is CASSEYGQGYGYTF. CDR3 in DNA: TGTGCCAGCAGTGAATATGGACAGGGATATGGCTACACCTTC.

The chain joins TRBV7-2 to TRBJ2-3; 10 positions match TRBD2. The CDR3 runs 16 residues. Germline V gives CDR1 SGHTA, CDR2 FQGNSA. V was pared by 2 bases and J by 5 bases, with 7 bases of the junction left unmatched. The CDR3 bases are TGTGCCAGCAGCTTATTTTCAGCGGGGGGGGTAGATACGCAGTATTTT. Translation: CASSLFSAGGVDTQYF.